This TCR beta chain was profiled in a study of T cell responses to AZD1222 COVID-19 vaccine. Trimming left V 5 bases short and J 6 bases short, with 10 bases between. CDR3 length: 12 amino acids. This clone was recorded only once. The target antigen is unknown. Findings of the study overall: As reported, nearly half of all spike-specific TCRs target variant regions that are unmutated. Most donors were white British and more were female, and clonal diversity was possibly underestimated. None of the repertoires were sampled until the peak T cell response had passed.

Produced via immunoSEQ multiplex PCR; TCRdb's table is partial and in-frame only. This table has some 130,000 clones, approximately 90% appearing once. This receptor was taken from an adult in good health. Source: peripheral blood, taken on day 0 of AZD1222 vaccination. This rearrangement joins TRBV12-3 or TRBV12-4 to TRBJ1-1; unclear D gene. CDR3 sequence: CASSPTDPEAFF. CDR3 nucleotides: TGTGCCAGCAGTCCCACGGACCCTGAAGCTTTCTTT.